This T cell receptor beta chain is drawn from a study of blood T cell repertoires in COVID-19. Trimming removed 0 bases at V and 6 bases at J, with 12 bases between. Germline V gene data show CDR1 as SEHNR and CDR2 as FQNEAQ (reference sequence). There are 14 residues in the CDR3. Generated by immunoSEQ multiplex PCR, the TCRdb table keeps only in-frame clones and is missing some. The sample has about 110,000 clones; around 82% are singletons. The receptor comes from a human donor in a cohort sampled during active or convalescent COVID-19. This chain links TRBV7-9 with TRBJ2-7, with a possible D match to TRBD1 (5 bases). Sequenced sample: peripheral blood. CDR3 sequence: CASSLAPGWGEQYF. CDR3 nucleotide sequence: TGTGCCAGCAGCTTAGCACCAGGGTGGGGCGAGCAGTACTTC.